This T cell receptor beta chain was identified in a study of blood T cell repertoires in COVID-19. Overall study context: The study drew acute and convalescent COVID-19 samples from the United States, Italy and Spain.

The CDR3 sequence is 13 residues long. Germline CDR1 and CDR2: SGHDT and YYEEEE. V was pared by 4 bases and J by 8 bases, with 16 bases between. Assay: immunoSEQ multiplex PCR; the TCRdb copy retains only in-frame clones and omits some. In the table there are 300,000 to 350,000 clones, 90% of which are singletons. The material sequenced was PBMCs or T cells enriched from blood (not recorded which). The origin of this receptor is a woman in her twenties or thirties who had been exposed to COVID-19. The chain has TRBV5-6 and TRBJ2-7, with D possibly being TRBD2 (5 bases). CDR3 in DNA: TGTGCCAGCAGCCACGGGCCGGGGTATAAGCAGTACTTC. Residues: CASSHGPGYKQYF.